This is a list of T cell receptor beta chains from one sample in a study of OX40 agonist ivuxolimab in advanced cancers. TCRdb's copy holds only in-frame clones and misses some; the assay was immunoSEQ multiplex PCR. The sample contains approximately 27,000 clones, over 60% of which appear only once. Source: CD4+ or CD8+ T cells sorted from blood, taken in a trial of the OX40 agonist ivuxolimab. Source of these receptors: an adult with an advanced solid tumor such as melanoma, head and neck, liver or kidney cancer. Each CDR3 is given with its conserved first and last residue. Each record gives: V gene, CDR3 protein.

TRBV5-6	CASSLGYTEAFF
TRBV14	CASSQHGTAIEAFF
TRBV5-1	CASSLGDRGTEAFF
TRBV7-2	CASSAQGAANTGELFF
TRBV6-1	CASSENIGMTYEQYF
TRBV5-4	CASSDPNHMTGGETQYF
TRBV27	CASRTSGYGYTF
TRBV7-2	CASSLGIAEAFF
TRBV6-5	CASSSTGGPEQFF
TRBV29-1	CSAVTGGGEQYF
TRBV28	CASSLRTGDSNQPQHF
TRBV4-1	CASSPLGPGYGYTF
TRBV5-5	CASSPEGNEQFF
TRBV10-3	CAISENWEGYGYTF
TRBV5-8	CASSFPSGANEQFF
TRBV13	CASTTTLYNEQFF